This TCR beta chain was captured by sequencing in a study of human T cells and chemical hapten exposure. The study's findings and limits: Following DPC sensitization, TCRs present above 1 in 1000 frequency showed no change.

V dropped 5 bases and J dropped 9; count of bases not matched to a gene: 4. Germline CDR1 and CDR2: DFQATT and SNEGSKA (reference sequence). CDR3 length: 13 residues. Documented time point: healthy volunteer bleed at 2 weeks. The authors' total RNA extraction used unfractionated whole blood. TCRdb itself ran the RACE reads through MiXCR, one entry per CDR3 protein. The table shows some 120,000 distinct CDR3 sequences, with 9% to 10% occurring only once. This clonotype was counted many times. Its antigen remains unknown. The sequence came from a male donor in good health. Some clones in this sample may be carry-over from other donors' samples. V gene TRBV20-1 combines with J gene TRBJ1-6; 10 nucleotides align to TRBD1. Sequencing was performed on whole blood. CDR3 DNA sequence: TGCAGTGCTTTGACAGGGGGCGGTTCACCCCTCCACTTT. Its protein is CSALTGGGSPLHF.